A single sample gave rise to the 31 T cell receptor beta chains below, sequenced in a study of shared clonotypes between healthy human individuals. The method was immunoSEQ multiplex PCR; TCRdb's version includes in-frame clones alone and lacks a portion of them. The sample holds about 2.3 million clones; under 95% are singletons and the top ten take 0.37%. Sequenced input: naive CD4+ T cells from PBMCs. Subset given: CD45RA+ positively selected. These receptors were collected from a man aged 18 to 29 in good health. Some clones in this sample may be carry-over from other donors' samples.

This chain uses TRBV21-1 with TRBJ2-7; TRBD2, the D gene given by the table, was not confirmed from the DNA. TRBV21-1 is shown as a pseudogene. The length of the CDR3 is 17 residues. The CDR3 DNA follows: TGTGCCAGCATCCGAACCTTGACTAGCGGGAGGGCCAACGAGCAGTACTTC. The encoded protein is CASIRTLTSGRANEQYF.

The J gene is TRBJ2-7, the V gene TRBV28; D gene unclear. This CDR3 region has 14 residues. Trimming took 6 bases from V and 6 from J, leaving 18 bases between them. The germline CDR1 and CDR2 sequences are MDHEN and SYDVKM. The CDR3 region is CASSVGFPPLEQYF. Here the CDR3 DNA reads TGTGCCAGCAGCGTGGGATTCCCACCCCTCGAGCAGTACTTC.

This clone was recorded once. J is TRBJ2-2 and V is TRBV27; TRBD1 might be the D (5 bases). V was trimmed by 4 bases and J by 7 bases, leaving 13 bases between them. This CDR3 has 14 amino acids. The germline CDR1 and CDR2 sequences are MNHEY and SMNVEV (reference sequence). The CDR3 region has the DNA TGTGCCAGCAGTTCATGGGGCAAGCGCGGGGAGCTGTTTTTT. Its translation: CASSSWGKRGELFF.

This chain joins TRBV7-3 and TRBJ2-1; 8 nucleotides align to TRBD2. The trim removed 5 bases at V and 7 bases at J, leaving 4 bases unmatched. Germline lookup yields CDR1 SGHTA and CDR2 FQGTGA. The CDR3 consists of 13 residues. CDR3 coding DNA: TGTGCCAGCAGCCTGTTAGCGGGGAATGAGCAGTTCTTC. Translation: CASSLLAGNEQFF.

This chain joins TRBV7-6 and TRBJ2-1, with unresolved D. Germline V gene sequence: CDR1 SGHVS, CDR2 FNYEAQ. Trimming left V 5 bases short and J 6 bases short, with 8 bases between. The CDR3 loop spans 12 amino acids. CDR3 sequence reads: CASSQRGNEQFF. In DNA, the CDR3 is TGTGCCAGCAGCCAGCGAGGCAATGAGCAGTTCTTC.

Of note for this clone: Other DNA variants within this sample encode the same CDR3. The chain uses TRBV7-2 and TRBJ1-1; maybe TRBD1 (5 bases). V was pared by 6 bases and J by 0 bases, with 8 bases between. The CDR3 loop spans 13 amino acids. From germline, CDR1 is SGHTA and CDR2 FQGNSA. The CDR3 DNA reads TGTGCCAGCAGTCGGGACCTGAACACTGAAGCTTTCTTT. It yields the protein CASSRDLNTEAFF.

The chain links TRBV7-8 to TRBJ1-1, with D possibly matching TRBD1 (6 bases). This CDR3 has 15 amino acids. The germline V gene has CDR1 SGHVS and CDR2 FQNEAQ. V lost 7 bases to trimming and J lost 5 bases, with 20 bases between them. CDR3 sequence (DNA): TGTGCCAGCACCGATCGTGGGGGGGCCGGGACTGAAGCTTTCTTT. Its protein product is CASTDRGGAGTEAFF.

This chain uses TRBV19 with TRBJ1-5; D is unclear. The CDR3 covers 17 residues. V lost 5 bases to trimming and J lost 7 bases, with 24 bases between them. From germline, CDR1 is LNHDA and CDR2 SQIVND (reference sequence). The CDR3 reads CASSYDRASAGGQPQHF. The CDR3 DNA is TGTGCCAGTAGTTACGACCGGGCCTCGGCTGGAGGCCAGCCCCAGCATTTT.

The V gene is TRBV5-1, the J gene TRBJ2-1; TRBD2 aligns across 8 bases. Germline V gene lookup returns CDR1 SGHRS and CDR2 YFSETQ. J was trimmed by 2 bases and V by 0 bases; bases with no gene match: 4. CDR3 length: 16 residues. This chain's CDR3 is CASSLGGSGTYNEQFF. In nucleotides, the CDR3 is TGCGCCAGCAGCTTGGGAGGTAGCGGGACCTACAATGAGCAGTTCTTC.

Remarks on this clone: Within the sample, other DNA sequences also encode this same CDR3. The chain links TRBV10-3 to TRBJ1-1; 7 bases agree with TRBD1. The V gene's germline CDR1 is ENHRY and CDR2 SYGVKD. The CDR3 covers 12 residues. V lost 2 bases to trimming and J lost 8 bases; unmatched junction nucleotides: 2. For the CDR3, the DNA is TGTGCCATCAGTGAGGGCAGGGGGGAAGCTTTCTTT. Residues: CAISEGRGEAFF.

This chain connects TRBV7-2 to TRBJ1-5; D not certain. The CDR3 runs to 15 residues. From germline, CDR1 is SGHTA and CDR2 FQGNSA. With 2 bases removed from V and 2 bases from J, the gap between germline ends came to 10 bases. In nucleotides, the CDR3 is TGTGCCAGCAGCTTATACGGGCAGGGCAATCAGCCCCAGCATTTT. Amino acids: CASSLYGQGNQPQHF.

J is TRBJ2-7 and V is TRBV7-2; D is possibly TRBD1 (6 bases). Germline V gene data show CDR1 as SGHTA and CDR2 as FQGNSA. Deletions cut 3 bases from V and 2 bases from J, with 20 bases between. There are 17 residues in the CDR3. CDR3 protein: CASSFYRETTRPYEQYF. In DNA form, the CDR3 reads TGTGCCAGCAGCTTTTACAGGGAAACAACGCGGCCCTACGAGCAGTACTTC.

In DNA form, the CDR3 reads TGTGCCAGCTCAGTGTACAGGGGCTTGAACACTGAAGCTTTCTTT. Translation: CASSVYRGLNTEAFF. The chain combines TRBV18 with TRBJ1-1; TRBD1 matches 7 bases. Germline V lookup: CDR1 KGHSH, CDR2 LQKENI. The CDR3 is made up of 15 amino acids. The trim removed 5 bases at V and 0 bases at J, leaving 6 bases unmatched.

J is TRBJ1-1 and V is TRBV5-5; TRBD1 might be the D (5 bases). The germline gives CDR1 SGHKS, CDR2 YYEKEE (reference sequence). The CDR3 is 13 amino acids. Trimming left V 5 bases short and J 5 bases short, with 13 bases between. The CDR3 coding sequence is TGTGCCAGCAGTGCCCCGGGGGGTACTGAAGCTTTCTTT. Protein: CASSAPGGTEAFF.

This clone came up a few times. J is TRBJ1-2 and V is TRBV29-1; D is ambiguous. The V end lost 7 bases, the J end lost 3 bases, and 15 bases lay between the germline ends. This CDR3 has 13 amino acids. Germline V lookup: CDR1 SQVTM, CDR2 ANQGSEA. CDR3 nucleotides: TGCAGCGCGAGCCTGGGGTTTGACTATGGCTACACCTTC. Protein product: CSASLGFDYGYTF.

The chain combines TRBV30 with TRBJ1-4; D is perhaps TRBD1 (6 bases). The V and J ends lost 1 base and 8 bases respectively, with 11 bases between them. CDR1 GTSNPN and CDR2 SVGIG come from the germline V gene (reference sequence). This CDR3 has 13 residues. CDR3 amino acids: CAWSGARGEKLFF. In nucleotides, the CDR3 is TGTGCCTGGAGTGGGGCGAGGGGGGAAAAACTGTTTTTT.

J is TRBJ2-1 and V is TRBV2, with D perhaps matching TRBD1 (6 bases). The CDR3 loop spans 11 amino acids. Trimming took 1 base from V and 14 from J, leaving 9 bases between them. In germline, CDR1 is SNHLY, CDR2 FYNNEI. The CDR3: CASSEEGQKFF. In DNA, the CDR3 is TGTGCCAGCAGTGAAGAAGGACAGAAGTTCTTC. Drawing the rest from reference TRBV2 and TRBJ2-1, the complete variable domain is EPEVTQTPSHQVTQMGQEVILRCVPISNHLYFYWYRQILGQKVEFLVSFYNNEISEKSEIFDDQFSVERPDGSNFTLKIRSTKLEDSAMYFCASSEEGQKFFGPGTRLTVL.

In the case of this clone: This specimen includes other DNA sequences encoding the same CDR3. The chain joins TRBV27 to TRBJ2-7; 8 bases are shared with TRBD1. Germline V gene data show CDR1 as MNHEY and CDR2 as SMNVEV (reference sequence). J lost 3 bases, V lost 7 bases, and 8 bases had no gene match. This CDR3 spans 14 amino acids. The CDR3 DNA reads TGTGCCAGCACCCGAACAGGGGGGAGCTACGAGCAGTACTTC. Translating it yields CASTRTGGSYEQYF.

On this clone itself: A junction boundary mismatches the germline segment, possibly from a read error. The same CDR3 is also encoded by other DNA sequences in this sample. V is TRBV18 and J is TRBJ2-1, with TRBD2 matching 11 bases. Germline loops: CDR1 KGHSH, CDR2 LQKENI. The CDR3 runs to 15 residues. CDR3 bases: TGTGCCAGCTCCCCACTAGCGGGAGCCTACAATGAGCAGTTCTTC. It encodes CASSPLAGAYNEQFF.

The chain combines TRBV10-3 with TRBJ2-7; 8 positions agree with TRBD2. This CDR3 has 16 residues. Losses at the gene ends were 3 bases for V and 3 bases for J; bases not matched to a gene: 10. Germline V lookup: CDR1 ENHRY, CDR2 SYGVKD. CDR3 in DNA: TGTGCCATCAGTGACGCAGCGGGAGAGCTACACTACGAGCAGTACTTC. Amino acid sequence: CAISDAAGELHYEQYF.

V is TRBV28 and J is TRBJ2-7, with TRBD2 identical over 8 bases. In germline, CDR1 is MDHEN, CDR2 SYDVKM. J was trimmed by 4 bases and V by 5 bases; bases with no gene match: 13. This CDR3 has 16 residues. Here the CDR3 reads CASSGSGSGSWYEQYF. CDR3 sequence (DNA): TGTGCCAGCAGTGGTAGTGGGAGCGGGAGTTGGTACGAGCAGTACTTC.

This clone was seen once. The gene calls are TRBV19 and TRBJ2-3; weak D call: TRBD1 (5 bases). The CDR3 runs to 13 residues. V lost 9 bases and J lost 4, with 14 bases in between. From germline, CDR1 is LNHDA and CDR2 SQIVND (reference sequence). CDR3: CASAQGYSDTQYF. In DNA, the CDR3 is TGTGCCAGCGCCCAGGGTTATTCAGATACGCAGTATTTT.

V usage is TRBV5-1 and J usage is TRBJ2-1; the match to TRBD1 covers 7 bases. Germline loops: CDR1 SGHRS, CDR2 YFSETQ. The CDR3 is made up of 12 amino acids. V lost 3 bases to trimming and J lost 11 bases; unmatched junction nucleotides: 5. As DNA, the CDR3 is TGCGCCAGCAGCTCGACAGGGTCTAAGCAGTTCTTC. Protein sequence: CASSSTGSKQFF. Complete variable domain (other parts from reference TRBV5-1 and TRBJ2-1): KAGVTQTPRYLIKTRGQQVTLSCSPISGHRSVSWYQQTPGQGLQFLFEYFSETQRNKGNFPGRFSGRQFSNSRSEMNVSTLELGDSALYLCASSSTGSKQFFGPGTRLTVL.

The chain recombines TRBV5-4 with TRBJ2-2; no firm D call. Germline values: CDR1 SGHNT, CDR2 YYREEE (reference sequence). The CDR3 is made up of 14 amino acids. Trimming stripped 0 bases from V and 6 bases from J, with 9 bases between. CDR3: CASSLAGKAGELFF. The CDR3 coding sequence is TGTGCCAGCAGCTTGGCTGGGAAAGCCGGGGAGCTGTTTTTT.

This chain uses TRBV7-9 with TRBJ2-1; 8 positions match TRBD1. This CDR3 is 11 amino acids long. Germline V gene data show CDR1 as SEHNR and CDR2 as FQNEAQ (reference sequence). Trimming removed 3 bases from V and 14 bases from J; junction bases left unmatched: 3. The CDR3 is CASSFQGAKFF. DNA for the CDR3: TGTGCCAGCAGCTTCCAGGGGGCGAAGTTCTTC. The full variable domain, with the rest looked up from reference TRBV7-9 and TRBJ2-1, is DTGVSQNPRHKITKRGQNVTFRCDPISEHNRLYWYRQTLGQGPEFLTYFQNEAQLEKSRLLSDRFSAERPKGSFSTLEIQRTEQGDSAMYLCASSFQGAKFFGPGTRLTVL.

This clone has a handful of counts. CDR3: CASSPGTVFYNEQFF. CDR3 DNA sequence: TGCGCCAGCAGCCCAGGGACAGTTTTTTACAATGAGCAGTTCTTC. V and J are TRBV4-1 and TRBJ2-1; TRBD1 matches at 7 bases. CDR3 length equals 15 residues. The trim removed 4 bases at V and 4 bases at J, leaving 7 bases unmatched. Germline values: CDR1 MGHRA, CDR2 YSYEKL.

The V and J genes are TRBV18 and TRBJ2-7; 8 nucleotides agree with TRBD2. Germline loops: CDR1 KGHSH, CDR2 LQKENI. The CDR3 spans 17 residues. V lost 1 base and J lost 6; bases outside the gene matches: 14. Here the CDR3 DNA reads TGTGCCAGCTCACCACGACTAGCGACAGCCACCTCGGGCGAGCAGTACTTC. Translating gives CASSPRLATATSGEQYF.

V gene TRBV20-1 combines with J gene TRBJ1-1; maybe TRBD1 (6 bases). This CDR3 has 11 residues. Germline V lookup: CDR1 DFQATT, CDR2 SNEGSKA (reference sequence). In nucleotides, the CDR3 is TGCAGACAGGGTACTCAGTATAAGACTTTCTTT. Translation: CRQGTQYKTFF.

This chain links TRBV19 with TRBJ2-1; the D gene could be TRBD1 or TRBD2 (6 bases each). Trimming took off 6 bases at V and 8 bases at J, with 17 bases between the two ends. Germline values: CDR1 LNHDA, CDR2 SQIVND (reference sequence). The CDR3 covers 14 residues. The CDR3 coding sequence is TGTGCCAGTAGGAGGGTGGGGGGCGGAGATGAGCAGTTCTTC. Translating gives CASRRVGGGDEQFF.

This chain joins TRBV6-1 and TRBJ2-7, with 7 bases aligning to TRBD1. The junction had 5 bases not matched to a gene; V was cut back by 0 bases and J by 6 bases. This CDR3 spans 14 amino acids. The germline V gene has CDR1 MNHNS and CDR2 SASEGT. The CDR3 region is CASSEARGHGEQYF. The CDR3 bases are TGTGCCAGCAGTGAAGCGAGGGGGCATGGCGAGCAGTACTTC.

Concerning this clone itself: This same CDR3 is encoded by further DNA sequences in the sample. The J gene is TRBJ2-2, the V gene TRBV5-1; 9 nucleotides line up with TRBD1. Looked up from germline, CDR1 is SGHRS and CDR2 is YFSETQ. CDR3 length: 15 amino acids. V lost 2 bases, J lost 4 bases, and 3 bases stayed unmatched. DNA of the CDR3: TGCGCCAGCAGCTTAACAGGGGGCGGCACCGGGGAGCTGTTTTTT. Protein product: CASSLTGGGTGELFF.